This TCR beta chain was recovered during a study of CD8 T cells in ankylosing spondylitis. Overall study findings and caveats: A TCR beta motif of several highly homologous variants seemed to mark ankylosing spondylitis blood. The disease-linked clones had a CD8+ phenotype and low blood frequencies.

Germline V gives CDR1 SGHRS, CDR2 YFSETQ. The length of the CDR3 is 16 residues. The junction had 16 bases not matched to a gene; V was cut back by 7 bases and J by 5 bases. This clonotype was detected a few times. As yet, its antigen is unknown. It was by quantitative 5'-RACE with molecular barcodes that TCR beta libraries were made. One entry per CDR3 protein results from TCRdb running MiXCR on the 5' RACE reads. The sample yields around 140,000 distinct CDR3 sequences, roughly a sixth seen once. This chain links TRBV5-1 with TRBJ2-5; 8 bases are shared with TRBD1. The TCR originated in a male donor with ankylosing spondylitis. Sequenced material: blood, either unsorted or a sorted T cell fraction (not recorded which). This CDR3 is CASANHWDRLQETQYF. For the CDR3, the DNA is TGCGCCAGCGCTAATCATTGGGACAGGCTTCAGGAGACCCAGTACTTC.